Sequencing of this T cell receptor (beta chain) was carried out in a study of response to subunit inactivated influenza vaccine. This clonotype occurred a few times. CDR3 length: 17 residues. The ends were cut back, 5 bases at V and 0 bases at J, with 18 bases in the middle. TCRdb ran MiXCR on the RT-PCR reads and lists one entry per CDR3 protein. The table has 650,000 to 850,000 distinct CDR3 sequences, approximately 14% seen once; the top ten hold approximately 6.5%. Specimen: PBMCs from blood, collected 14 days before vaccination. This receptor was identified in a man in his forties or fifties who received an inactivated influenza vaccine. This chain connects TRBV12-3 or TRBV12-4 to TRBJ2-3; D gene uncertain. The CDR3 reads CASSGLHPTGSTDTQYF. The CDR3 nucleotides are TGTGCCAGCAGTGGGCTCCACCCGACTGGTAGCACAGATACGCAGTATTTT.